One sample yielded the 9 T cell receptor beta chains listed below, sequenced in a study of regulatory T cells in long-lasting Graves disease. iRepertoire HTBI primers and Arm-PCR of CDR3 regions built TCR beta libraries. MiXCR was run by TCRdb on the multiplex PCR reads, yielding one entry per CDR3 protein. The repertoire holds 300,000 to 350,000 distinct CDR3 sequences, around 20% seen once, with less than 35% in the top ten. Time point: persistent/refractory GD, antithyroid drugs over 5 years with positive TRAb. Generation of the TCR library employed RNA extracted from PBMCs. Specimen: peripheral blood mononuclear cells (PBMCs), collected when the disease was refractory, from a patient treated with antithyroid drugs. The receptors come from a female donor with Graves disease.

This chain connects TRBV18 to TRBJ1-1, with D maybe TRBD1 (5 bases). The CDR3 has 14 residues. The V end lost 3 bases, the J end lost 2 bases, and 10 bases lay between the germline ends. The germline CDR1 and CDR2 sequences are KGHSH and LQKENI. The CDR3 reads CASSPTRDNTEAFF. In DNA, the CDR3 is TGTGCCAGCTCACCGACCCGGGACAACACTGAAGCTTTCTTT.

Remarks on this clonotype: A single base separates this from a much larger clone, so it may be a read error. The chain uses TRBV6-1 and TRBJ2-2; TRBD2 matches 11 bases. Trimming removed 4 bases from V and 5 bases from J; junction bases left unmatched: 3. CDR1 MNHNS and CDR2 SASEGT come from the germline V gene. The CDR3 extends over 15 amino acids. The DNA for the CDR3 is TGTGCCAGCAGTGCGGCTAGCGGGGGGACCGGGGAGCTGTTTTTT. This codes for CASSAASGGTGELFF.

This clonotype was observed at least ten times. The chain uses TRBV6-1 and TRBJ2-7; D not resolved. CDR3 length equals 15 residues. The V end was cut by 7 bases, the J end by 0 bases, with 16 bases between. Germline CDR1 and CDR2: MNHNS and SASEGT. CDR3 in amino acids: CASTPTDLRSYEQYF. CDR3 in DNA: TGTGCCAGCACCCCAACGGACCTCCGCTCCTACGAGCAGTACTTC.

The chain joins TRBV5-1 to TRBJ2-3, with no clear D. This CDR3 has 14 amino acids. V gave up 7 bases and J gave up 1 base, with 13 bases separating them. Per the germline V gene, CDR1 is SGHRS and CDR2 is YFSETQ. The CDR3 here is CASGPSVGTDTQYF. CDR3 in DNA: TGCGCCAGCGGCCCCTCGGTGGGCACAGATACGCAGTATTTT. The complete variable domain, with remaining parts taken from reference TRBV5-1 and TRBJ2-3, reads KAGVTQTPRYLIKTRGQQVTLSCSPISGHRSVSWYQQTPGQGLQFLFEYFSETQRNKGNFPGRFSGRQFSNSRSEMNVSTLELGDSALYLCASGPSVGTDTQYFGPGTRLTVL.

This clonotype was counted only a few times. The CDR3 is CASSAARGAVYEQYF. The CDR3 nucleotides read TGTGCCAGCAGTGCCGCCCGGGGAGCGGTCTACGAGCAGTACTTC. The chain links TRBV25-1 to TRBJ2-7, with a weak D call TRBD2 (5 bases). V was cut by 4 bases and J by 3 bases, with 16 bases left in between. The CDR3 is made up of 15 amino acids. Germline-derived CDR1 and CDR2 are MGHDK and SYGVNS.

In this sample, this clonotype turned up many times. This chain uses TRBV29-1 with TRBJ2-7, with 11 bases fitting TRBD2. V shed 6 bases and J 5 bases; nucleotides not matched to a gene: 6. Per germline, CDR1 SQVTM and CDR2 ANQGSEA. This CDR3 is built from 13 residues. The CDR3: CSVATSGIHEQYF. Here the CDR3 DNA reads TGCAGCGTCGCGACTAGCGGGATCCACGAGCAGTACTTC.

In its sample, this clonotype was seen a few times. The chain links TRBV6-5 to TRBJ2-7; D may be TRBD2 (7 bases). The CDR3 runs 15 residues. V was cut by 4 bases and J by 2 bases, with 15 bases left in between. Germline CDR1 MNHEY, CDR2 SVGAGI. CDR3 amino acids: CASSSQWEGAYEQYF. CDR3 sequence (DNA): TGTGCCAGCAGTTCACAGTGGGAGGGGGCCTACGAGCAGTACTTC.

This clonotype was counted a single time. In nucleotides, the CDR3 is TGCAGTGCTAGATGGGCGGGCAATCAGCCCCAGCATTTT. Translation gives CSARWAGNQPQHF. V usage is TRBV20-1 and J usage is TRBJ1-5; D gene uncertain. CDR1 and CDR2 (germline): DFQATT, SNEGSKA (reference sequence). V shed 2 bases and J shed 2 bases, with 7 bases lying between them. The CDR3 extends over 13 amino acids.

This clonotype was picked up a small number of times. V usage is TRBV7-2 and J usage is TRBJ2-7, with a possible D match to TRBD2 (6 bases). Trimming cost V 6 bases and J 0 bases, with 18 bases left between them. Germline V lookup: CDR1 SGHTA, CDR2 FQGNSA. The CDR3 loop spans 16 amino acids. For the CDR3, the DNA is TGTGCCAGCAGAAGTCCCTTTGGAGGGCACTCCTACGAGCAGTACTTC. Encoded protein: CASRSPFGGHSYEQYF.